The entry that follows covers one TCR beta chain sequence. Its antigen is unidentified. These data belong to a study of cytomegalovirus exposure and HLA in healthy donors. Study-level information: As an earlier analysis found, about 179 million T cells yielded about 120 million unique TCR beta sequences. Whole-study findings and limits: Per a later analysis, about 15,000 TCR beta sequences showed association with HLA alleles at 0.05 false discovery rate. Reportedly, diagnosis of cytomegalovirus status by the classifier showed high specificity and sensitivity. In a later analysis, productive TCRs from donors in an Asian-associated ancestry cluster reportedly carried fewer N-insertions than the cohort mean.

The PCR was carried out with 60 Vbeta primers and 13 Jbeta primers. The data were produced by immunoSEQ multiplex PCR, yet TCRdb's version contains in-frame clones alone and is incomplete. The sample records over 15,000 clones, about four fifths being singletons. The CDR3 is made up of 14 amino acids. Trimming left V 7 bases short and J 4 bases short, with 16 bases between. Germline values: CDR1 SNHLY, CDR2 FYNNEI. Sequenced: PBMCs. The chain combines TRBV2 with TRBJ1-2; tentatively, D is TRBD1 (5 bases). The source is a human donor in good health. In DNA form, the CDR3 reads TGTGCCAGCATTCAAGGGGATCTCAGCTATGGCTACACCTTC. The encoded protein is CASIQGDLSYGYTF.